This T cell receptor (beta chain) was captured in a study of T-cell memory formation after mild COVID-19. TCRdb recomputed calls from the 5' RACE reads with MiXCR, one row per CDR3 protein. This sample yields about 14,000 distinct CDR3 sequences, of which roughly a fifth are seen a single time; around 45% belongs to the top ten. The V gene's germline CDR1 is SGHRS and CDR2 YFSETQ. CDR3 size: 14 residues. V was shortened by 7 bases and J by 2 bases, with 14 bases between the two germline ends. Sequenced input: PBMCs or a T cell subset sorted from them (not recorded which). This receptor was identified in an adult woman who had mild COVID-19 (a few samples of this study predate the infection). Cell type and time point are not known. The V call is TRBV5-1, the J call TRBJ2-3, with a tentative D call TRBD1 (5 bases). The CDR3 reads CASSWGIFTDTQYF. In DNA, the CDR3 is TGCGCCAGCTCCTGGGGCATTTTCACAGATACGCAGTATTTT.